These T cell receptor beta chains were read from a single sample in a study of blood T cell repertoires in COVID-19. Profiled with immunoSEQ multiplex PCR; TCRdb holds only in-frame clones, not every one. This sample has roughly 220,000 clones; about four fifths occur once, and the top ten carry roughly 1.3%. Source material: PBMCs or T cells enriched from blood (not recorded which). Source of these receptors: a woman between 40 and 50 years old with acute COVID-19. The CDR3 runs from the conserved cysteine through the conserved F or W. The D gene is left open where the match is weak. Expanded clones are given a class, and other clones once, few, many or no size at all.

cdr3_aa cdr3_nt v_call d_call j_call clone_size
CASSVMTGNTNYGYTF TGTGCCAGCAGCGTAATGACAGGGAACACTAACTATGGCTACACCTTC TRBV7-2 TRBD1 TRBJ1-2 .
CATSGGTSGRSYSYNEQFF TGTGCCACCAGTGGGGGGACTAGCGGGAGGTCGTACTCCTACAATGAGCAGTTCTTC TRBV24-1 TRBD2 TRBJ2-1 few
CSVTLPGQANEKLFF TGCAGCGTCACTTTACCGGGACAGGCTAATGAAAAACTGTTTTTT TRBV29-1 TRBD1 TRBJ1-4 .
CATSSTSGTSPLNYGYTF TGTGCCACCAGCTCGACCTCAGGGACAAGTCCCCTTAACTATGGCTACACCTTC TRBV15 . TRBJ1-2 .
CASSLSPTIRYGYTF TGCGCCAGCAGCTTAAGCCCCACGATTCGATATGGCTACACCTTC TRBV5-1 . TRBJ1-2 many
CSASSAGGTTDTQYF TGCAGTGCTAGTTCAGCGGGGGGGACCACAGATACGCAGTATTTT TRBV20-1 TRBD2 TRBJ2-3 .
CATVGTGGQSEKLFF TGTGCCACCGTAGGGACAGGGGGCCAGAGTGAAAAACTGTTTTTT TRBV6-5 TRBD1 TRBJ1-4 .
CSAGQMNTEAFF TGCAGCGCGGGACAGATGAACACTGAAGCTTTCTTT TRBV29-1 TRBD1 TRBJ1-1 once
CASSELQGGGNTEAFF TGTGCCAGCTCAGAGTTACAGGGCGGAGGGAACACTGAAGCTTTCTTT TRBV18 . TRBJ1-1 .
CASSLGLASTDTQYF TGCGCCAGCAGCTTAGGACTAGCTAGCACAGATACGCAGTATTTT TRBV4-1 TRBD2 TRBJ2-3 .
CASSLFAGGQPQHF TGTGCCAGCAGTTTATTTGCTGGGGGCCAGCCCCAGCATTTT TRBV28 . TRBJ1-5 .
CASSLGPDRAYEQYF TGCGCCAGCAGCTTGGGTCCGGACAGGGCCTACGAGCAGTACTTC TRBV5-1 TRBD1 TRBJ2-7 .
CASSPSTSGGWETQYF TGTGCCAGCAGCCCTTCGACTAGCGGGGGGTGGGAGACCCAGTACTTC TRBV9 TRBD2 TRBJ2-5 .
CATSIDRGSYNEQFF TGTGCCACCAGCATAGACAGGGGATCCTACAATGAGCAGTTCTTC TRBV15 TRBD1 TRBJ2-1 .
CASSASGRGADTQYF TGTGCCAGTAGCGCCTCCGGGCGGGGGGCAGATACGCAGTATTTT TRBV19 TRBD2 TRBJ2-3 .
CASSRTGGRETQYF TGCGCCAGCAGCAGGACAGGGGGTCGAGAGACCCAGTACTTC TRBV5-1 TRBD1 TRBJ2-5 .
CASSYTSRAHSYEQYF TGTGCCAGCAGTTACACTAGCAGGGCGCACTCCTACGAGCAGTACTTC TRBV6-2/TRBV6-3 . TRBJ2-7 .
CASSQEGTANEKLFF TGCGCCAGCAGCCAAGAGGGGACAGCGAATGAAAAACTGTTTTTT TRBV4-1 TRBD1 TRBJ1-4 .
CASSLRGDKNNEQFF TGCGCCAGCAGCCTCAGAGGGGACAAAAACAATGAGCAGTTCTTC TRBV4-1 . TRBJ2-1 .
CASSHAREAFF TGTGCCAGCAGCCACGCCAGGGAAGCTTTCTTT TRBV14 . TRBJ1-1 .
CASSLEPTTWGLNEQFF TGTGCCAGCAGCTTAGAACCCACTACGTGGGGGCTAAATGAGCAGTTCTTC TRBV7-3 . TRBJ2-1 once
CASSLAGRETQYF TGCGCCAGCAGCTTGGCCGGGAGAGAGACCCAGTACTTC TRBV5-1 . TRBJ2-5 .